The next 9 T cell receptor beta chains were all read from a single sample in a study of beta chain features in type 1 diabetes. Investigators reverse transcribed all isolated RNA, so they sequenced expressed TCRB transcripts. Measured with immunoSEQ multiplex PCR; TCRdb has only the in-frame clones, and not every one. The profile shows 120,000 to 150,000 clones, less than 11% of them singletons. The sequenced material came from naive CD4+ T cells from blood. The receptors shown here come from a young man in good health.

The genes are TRBV7-8 and TRBJ2-1; a weak D match, TRBD1 (6 bases). The CDR3 extends over 16 amino acids. The germline V and J ends were trimmed by 5 bases and 2 bases, with 16 bases remaining between them. Germline values: CDR1 SGHVS, CDR2 FQNEAQ. In DNA form, the CDR3 reads TGTGCCAGCAGCCAGTCCCGGGACATTGCCTACAATGAGCAGTTCTTC. As protein: CASSQSRDIAYNEQFF.

CDR3 bases: TGTGCCAGCAGCTTAGAGCGGCTTAGCACAGATACGCAGTATTTT. Its protein product is CASSLERLSTDTQYF. The rearrangement links TRBV11-2 to TRBJ2-3; D unresolved. The CDR3 covers 15 residues. In germline, CDR1 is SGHAT, CDR2 FQNNGV. V was shortened by 0 bases and J by 0 bases, with 7 bases between the two germline ends.

The chain recombines TRBV30 with TRBJ1-5, with 8 bases matching TRBD1. From germline, CDR1 is GTSNPN and CDR2 SVGIG (reference sequence). Trimming cost V 5 bases and J 6 bases; bases outside gene matches: 9. The CDR3 runs to 14 residues. DNA of the CDR3: TGTGCCTGGGGCTATGACAGGGGAATTCAGCCCCAGCATTTT. Protein sequence: CAWGYDRGIQPQHF. The whole variable domain, remainder taken from reference TRBV30 and TRBJ1-5, is SQTIHQWPATLVQPVGSPLSLECTVEGTSNPNLYWYRQAAGRGLQLLFYSVGIGQISSEVPQNLSASRPQDRQFILSSKKLLLSDSGFYLCAWGYDRGIQPQHFGDGTRLSIL.

This clone was found a few times. The rearrangement uses TRBV5-1 and TRBJ2-1; the D is unclear. The CDR3 length is 14 residues. The germline V gene has CDR1 SGHRS and CDR2 YFSETQ. The ends were cut back, 0 bases at V and 3 bases at J, with 7 bases in the middle. The CDR3: CASSLDSYYNEQFF. As DNA, the CDR3 is TGCGCCAGCAGCTTGGACAGTTACTACAATGAGCAGTTCTTC.

This clone has just a few counts. The J gene is TRBJ2-3, the V gene TRBV11-2; unclear D gene. The CDR3 runs 13 residues. From germline, CDR1 is SGHAT and CDR2 FQNNGV. Trimming removed 1 base from V and 4 bases from J, with 6 bases in between. The CDR3 loop is CASSLASPDTQYF. In nucleotides, the CDR3 is TGTGCCAGCAGCTTAGCTAGTCCAGATACGCAGTATTTT.

The chain joins TRBV4-2 to TRBJ2-5, with a weak D call TRBD1 (5 bases). CDR3 length: 14 residues. V lost 5 bases and J 4 bases, leaving 14 bases between the germline ends. Per the germline V gene, CDR1 is LGHNA and CDR2 is YNFKEQ. In nucleotides, the CDR3 is TGTGCCAGCAGCTTGGTGGGGCTCCCAGAGACCCAGTACTTC. This encodes CASSLVGLPETQYF.

In its sample, this clone was seen a few times. The rearrangement uses TRBV19 and TRBJ2-1; TRBD2 matches at 14 bases. The CDR3 runs 16 residues. The trim removed 6 bases at V and 3 bases at J, leaving 4 bases unmatched. CDR1 and CDR2 from the germline V gene are LNHDA and SQIVND (reference sequence). CDR3 residues: CASRDGLAGGYNEQFF. The CDR3 nucleotides are TGTGCCAGTAGGGACGGACTAGCGGGGGGCTACAATGAGCAGTTCTTC.

The rearrangement links TRBV18 to TRBJ2-7; D possibly corresponds to TRBD2 (5 bases). Germline V gives CDR1 KGHSH, CDR2 LQKENI. V gave up 1 base and J gave up 6 bases, with 19 bases separating them. The CDR3 is 16 residues long. CDR3 protein: CASSPRYRDSSGEQYF. CDR3 sequence (DNA): TGTGCCAGCTCACCACGGTATCGGGATTCGAGTGGCGAGCAGTACTTC.

The J gene is TRBJ2-5, the V gene TRBV7-2; TRBD2 matches at 8 bases. Germline CDR1 is SGHTA and CDR2 is FQGNSA. The CDR3 runs 14 residues. V lost 2 bases, J lost 4 bases, and 3 bases stayed unmatched. CDR3 loop: CASSLTGGPETQYF. The DNA for the CDR3 is TGTGCCAGCAGCTTAACGGGGGGGCCAGAGACCCAGTACTTC.